The 15 T cell receptor beta chains reported below all come from one sample, sequenced in a study of OX40 agonist ivuxolimab in advanced cancers. Data came from immunoSEQ multiplex PCR; TCRdb stores just in-frame clones and leaves some out. The data show over 40,000 clones, around four fifths seen once. The starting material was CD4+ or CD8+ T cells sorted from blood, obtained in a trial of the OX40 agonist ivuxolimab. The receptors shown here come from an adult with an advanced solid tumor such as melanoma, head and neck, liver or kidney cancer.

CDR3 DNA: TGTGCCTGGAGCGATTCTAGCGGGAGGTTTAGGTTTGAGACCCAGTACTTC. Translated, it gives CAWSDSSGRFRFETQYF. The rearrangement links TRBV30 to TRBJ2-5; 11 bases align to TRBD2. V lost 3 bases, J lost 5 bases, and 14 bases stayed unmatched. This CDR3 has 17 residues. CDR1 and CDR2 from the germline V gene are GTSNPN and SVGIG (reference sequence).

V and J are TRBV7-9 and TRBJ1-1, with 11 bases that match TRBD1. The CDR3 runs to 16 residues. Germline V gene lookup returns CDR1 SEHNR and CDR2 FQNEAQ (reference sequence). Trimming at V came to 5 bases and at J to 3 bases, leaving 8 bases not matched to a gene. The CDR3 DNA reads as TGTGCCAGCAGCCCCGGACAGGGGGCCGCCGACACTGAAGCTTTCTTT. It yields the protein CASSPGQGAADTEAFF.

The CDR3 DNA is TGCGCCAGCGGAACCCTTTACACCATATATTTT. It yields the protein CASGTLYTIYF. The chain carries TRBV10-1 and TRBJ1-3; no clear D gene. The CDR3 has 11 residues. Germline V gene lookup returns CDR1 WNHNN and CDR2 SYGVQD (reference sequence). V gave up 8 bases and J gave up 8 bases, with 10 bases separating them.

V gene TRBV15 combines with J gene TRBJ1-5; D is undetermined. CDR1 is LNHNV and CDR2 is YYDKDF in the germline V gene (reference sequence). The CDR3 is 13 residues long. The V and J ends lost 3 bases and 2 bases respectively, with 5 bases between them. The CDR3 bases are TGTGCCACCAGCAGTCAAGGCAATCAGCCCCAGCATTTT. As protein: CATSSQGNQPQHF. The whole variable domain, remainder taken from reference TRBV15 and TRBJ1-5, is DAMVIQNPRYQVTQFGKPVTLSCSQTLNHNVMYWYQQKSSQAPKLLFHYYDKDFNNEADTPDNFQSRRPNTSFCFLDIRSPGLGDTAMYLCATSSQGNQPQHFGDGTRLSIL.

This clone has a handful of counts. The chain couples TRBV4-3 to TRBJ2-3; D not certain. The V gene's germline CDR1 is LGHNA and CDR2 YSLEER. CDR3 size: 13 residues. V lost 1 base to trimming and J lost 0 bases, with 2 bases between them. Here the CDR3 DNA reads TGCGCCAGCAGCCAAGGTAGCACAGATACGCAGTATTTT. Its protein product is CASSQGSTDTQYF.

This rearrangement joins TRBV5-4 to TRBJ2-2, with 9 nucleotides matching TRBD1. After removal of 5 bases from V and 4 bases from J, the junction contained 6 bases not matched to a gene. This CDR3 has 15 amino acids. Per the germline V gene, CDR1 is SGHNT and CDR2 is YYREEE (reference sequence). CDR3 amino acids: CASSSGTGSTGELFF. The CDR3 DNA sequence: TGTGCCAGCAGTTCCGGGACAGGGAGCACCGGGGAGCTGTTTTTT.

The V and J genes are TRBV27 and TRBJ2-1, with D unclear. The CDR3 is made up of 16 amino acids. Germline loops: CDR1 MNHEY, CDR2 SMNVEV (reference sequence). Deletions cut 6 bases from V and 0 bases from J, with 15 bases between. CDR3 bases: TGTGCCAGCAGCCCTGTGGGTGTCTCCTCCTACAATGAGCAGTTCTTC. Translating gives CASSPVGVSSYNEQFF.

This sequence joins TRBV19 and TRBJ1-1, with D maybe TRBD1 (5 bases). CDR1 is LNHDA, CDR2 SQIVND, per germline (reference sequence). The CDR3 is made up of 14 amino acids. The V end lost 2 bases, the J end lost 3 bases, and 10 bases lay between the germline ends. The CDR3 loop is CASSIRQGDTEAFF. CDR3 DNA sequence: TGTGCCAGTAGTATAAGACAAGGGGACACTGAAGCTTTCTTT.

V is TRBV9 and J is TRBJ2-5; tentative D call: TRBD1 (6 bases). CDR1 SGDLS and CDR2 YYNGEE come from the germline V gene. The V end lost 4 bases, the J end lost 4 bases, and 14 bases lay between the germline ends. The CDR3 is made up of 14 amino acids. CDR3 in amino acids: CASSPWQGSETQYF. CDR3 DNA sequence: TGTGCCAGCAGCCCTTGGCAGGGGTCAGAGACCCAGTACTTC.

V usage is TRBV5-4 and J usage is TRBJ1-5, with D possibly being TRBD1 (5 bases). This CDR3 is built from 14 residues. Deletions cut 2 bases from V and 2 bases from J, with 8 bases between. Looked up from germline, CDR1 is SGHNT and CDR2 is YYREEE (reference sequence). This CDR3 is CASSFGGRNQPQHF. As DNA, the CDR3 is TGTGCCAGCAGCTTTGGGGGACGCAATCAGCCCCAGCATTTT. Drawing the rest from reference TRBV5-4 and TRBJ1-5, the complete variable domain is ETGVTQSPTHLIKTRGQQVTLRCSSQSGHNTVSWYQQALGQGPQFIFQYYREEENGRGNFPPRFSGLQFPNYSSELNVNALELDDSALYLCASSFGGRNQPQHFGDGTRLSIL.

This chain joins TRBV27 and TRBJ2-3; D call uncertain. From germline, CDR1 is MNHEY and CDR2 SMNVEV (reference sequence). The V end was cut by 0 bases, the J end by 1 base, with 5 bases between. This CDR3 comprises 14 residues. The CDR3 DNA reads as TGTGCCAGCAGTTTATCCCGGGGCACAGATACGCAGTATTTT. Protein: CASSLSRGTDTQYF.

The chain employs TRBV5-5 and TRBJ2-7, with 8 bases that match TRBD1. The CDR3 runs to 15 residues. Germline loops: CDR1 SGHKS, CDR2 YYEKEE (reference sequence). J gave up 4 bases and V 4 bases, and 10 bases lay outside the gene matches. CDR3 protein: CASSPLGQGWYEQYF. CDR3 DNA sequence: TGTGCCAGCAGCCCCCTCGGACAGGGATGGTACGAGCAGTACTTC.

The chain couples TRBV12-5 to TRBJ2-7; 8 bases are a match to TRBD1. The CDR3 length is 14 residues. Trimming removed 3 bases from V and 3 bases from J; junction bases left unmatched: 4. Germline CDR1 reads LGHNT; CDR2 reads FRNRAP. CDR3 DNA: TGTGCTAGTGGTTTACAGGGGGTTAGCTACGAGCAGTACTTC. It yields the protein CASGLQGVSYEQYF.

CDR3 sequence (DNA): TGTGCCAGTAGTAAAGGGGCAGGGAGGGACTACGAGCAGTACTTC. It specifies CASSKGAGRDYEQYF. The chain joins TRBV19 to TRBJ2-7; 7 bases fit TRBD2. Per germline, CDR1 LNHDA and CDR2 SQIVND (reference sequence). With V trimmed by 4 bases and J by 3 bases, 9 bases remained unmatched. The length of the CDR3 is 15 residues.

J is TRBJ1-4 and V is TRBV11-2; TRBD1 aligns across 7 bases. The V gene's germline CDR1 is SGHAT and CDR2 FQNNGV. The CDR3 length is 15 residues. Trimming at V came to 4 bases and at J to 8 bases, leaving 10 bases not matched to a gene. The CDR3 is CASSSYRGFIEKLFF. The CDR3 bases are TGTGCCAGCAGCTCCTACAGGGGTTTTATCGAAAAACTGTTTTTT.